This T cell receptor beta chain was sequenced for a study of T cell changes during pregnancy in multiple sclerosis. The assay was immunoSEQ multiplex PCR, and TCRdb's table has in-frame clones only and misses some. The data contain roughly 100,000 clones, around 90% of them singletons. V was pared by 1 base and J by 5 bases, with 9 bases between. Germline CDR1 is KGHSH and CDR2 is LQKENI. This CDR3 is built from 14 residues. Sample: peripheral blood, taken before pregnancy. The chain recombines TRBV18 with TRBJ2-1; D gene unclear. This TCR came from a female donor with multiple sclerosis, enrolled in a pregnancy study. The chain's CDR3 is CASSPLPRNNEQFF. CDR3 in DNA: TGTGCCAGCTCACCACTCCCGAGGAACAATGAGCAGTTCTTC.